The rows below give T cell receptor beta chains drawn from one sample of a study of vaccination and CD4 T cells after COVID-19. These TCRs are of unknown antigen specificity. TCRdb independently ran MiXCR on the PCR reads; one entry per CDR3 protein. The data contain approximately 11,000 distinct CDR3 sequences, around 60% of them seen just once; the ten biggest clones take up about 20%. Sequenced sample: CD4+ T cells from blood, cultured in vitro. These receptors originate from a human donor who had recovered from COVID-19. The CDR3 runs from the conserved cysteine through the conserved F or W. The D gene is left open where the match is weak. Size values are once, few and many counts, or a class for expanded clones, and some rows have none.

CDR3 length,V gene,D gene,J gene,clone size,CDR3 DNA,CDR3 protein
13,TRBV20-1,NA,TRBJ1-1,NA,TGCAGTGCTACAAGGGGCGTGAACACTGAAGCTTTCTTT,CSATRGVNTEAFF
13,TRBV6-2/TRBV6-3,NA,TRBJ2-7,NA,TGTGCCAGCAATCGCGCCGGTACCTACGAGCAGTACTTC,CASNRAGTYEQYF
13,TRBV20-1,NA,TRBJ2-7,NA,TGCAGTGCTCCCGGGGTTGGTCCCTACGAGCAGTACTTC,CSAPGVGPYEQYF
14,TRBV27,NA,TRBJ2-7,NA,TGTGCCAGCAGTTTATCGAGGACCGTCTACGAGCAGTACTTC,CASSLSRTVYEQYF
12,TRBV6-2/TRBV6-3,NA,TRBJ2-1,NA,TGTGCCAGCAGTTACGGGAACGGGGTCGGTGTCTTC,CASSYGNGVGVF
12,TRBV10-1,NA,TRBJ2-2,NA,TGCGCCAGCGCAGGGGTCACCGGGGAGCTGTTTTTT,CASAGVTGELFF
14,TRBV2,TRBD1,TRBJ1-3,NA,TGTGCCAGCAGTTCTGGACAGGGAGGAAACACCATATATTTT,CASSSGQGGNTIYF
12,TRBV11-2,NA,TRBJ2-2,NA,TGTGCCAGCAGCAGGTACACCGGGGAGCTGTTTTTT,CASSRYTGELFF
15,TRBV30,NA,TRBJ1-6,NA,TGTGCCTGGAGTTCAGGGAGCTCCTATAATTCACCCCTCCACTTT,CAWSSGSSYNSPLHF
13,TRBV20-1,NA,TRBJ2-3,NA,TGCAGTGCTTGGGACCCATCCACAGATACGCAGTATTTT,CSAWDPSTDTQYF
17,TRBV7-2,NA,TRBJ1-5,NA,TGTGCCAGCAGCCCCCAACCTTCTGGAGAAGGCAATCAGCCCCAGCATTTT,CASSPQPSGEGNQPQHF
14,TRBV7-8,TRBD1,TRBJ2-2,NA,TGTGCCAGCAGCCCACAGGGGCGGGCCGGGGAGCTGTTTTTT,CASSPQGRAGELFF
16,TRBV7-2,TRBD2,TRBJ2-7,NA,TGTGCCAGCAGCGAGACCCTAGCGGGGGACTCCTACGAGCAGTACTTC,CASSETLAGDSYEQYF
17,TRBV24-1,TRBD1,TRBJ2-7,NA,TGTGCCACCAGTGAGGACACCGGGACAGGAGGCTCCTACGAGCAGTACTTC,CATSEDTGTGGSYEQYF
16,TRBV6-2/TRBV6-3,TRBD1,TRBJ1-5,NA,TGTGCCAGCAGATCCAAGACAGGGGGACCTTATCAGCCCCAGCATTTT,CASRSKTGGPYQPQHF
15,TRBV20-1,TRBD1,TRBJ1-1,NA,TGCAGTGCGCAACGGACAGGGGAACAGAACACTGAAGCTTTCTTT,CSAQRTGEQNTEAFF
18,TRBV5-1,TRBD2,TRBJ2-5,NA,TGCGCCAGCAGCTTGGCCTTCCTAGCGGTCTCGTACCAAGAGACCCAGTACTTC,CASSLAFLAVSYQETQYF
13,TRBV19,TRBD2,TRBJ2-7,NA,TGTGCCAGTCGACTAGCGGGAACCTACGAGCAGTACTTC,CASRLAGTYEQYF
14,TRBV7-9,NA,TRBJ1-2,NA,TGTGCCAGCAGCTTAGATAGGGGACCGGAGGGCTACACCTTC,CASSLDRGPEGYTF
15,TRBV2,NA,TRBJ1-5,NA,TGTGCCAGCAACTGGAGCCGAAGCAGCAATCAGCCCCAGCATTTT,CASNWSRSSNQPQHF
20,TRBV5-4,NA,TRBJ2-7,NA,TGTGCCAGCAGCCCAACCACAGGGAGGGGGCTAGCGTATAGCTCCTACGAGCAGTACTTC,CASSPTTGRGLAYSSYEQYF
14,TRBV7-6,NA,TRBJ1-1,NA,TGTGCCAGCAGCTGGGTCGCAGGGGACACTGAAGCTTTCTTT,CASSWVAGDTEAFF
15,TRBV20-1,NA,TRBJ2-1,NA,TGCAGTGCACCCGGTGCAAGCCGGTTAGTCAATGAGCAGTTCTTC,CSAPGASRLVNEQFF
16,TRBV27,TRBD2,TRBJ2-3,NA,TGTGCCAGCAGTTTTATAGCGGGTGGAAGCACAGATACGCAGTATTTT,CASSFIAGGSTDTQYF
12,TRBV6-1,NA,TRBJ2-3,few,TGTGCCAGCATCCAAGACACAGATACGCAGTATTTT,CASIQDTDTQYF
16,TRBV2,NA,TRBJ1-6,NA,TGTGCCAGCAGTGAAGCCACGGACGTTAGAATTCACCCCCTCCACTTT,CASSEATDVRIHPLHF
13,TRBV20-1,NA,TRBJ2-7,NA,TGCAGTGCTAGAGGTGAGGGTTTCTACGAGCAGTACTTC,CSARGEGFYEQYF
15,TRBV7-9,NA,TRBJ2-5,NA,TGTGCCAGCAGAGATTTCAGGGATTTCCAAGAGACCCAGTACTTC,CASRDFRDFQETQYF
15,TRBV20-1,TRBD1,TRBJ1-6,NA,TGCAGTGCTAGAGGAGGGGGACAGTTTGATTCACCCCTCCACTTT,CSARGGGQFDSPLHF
12,TRBV7-2,NA,TRBJ1-2,NA,TGTGCCAGCATTAGGGGCAACTATGGCTACACCTTC,CASIRGNYGYTF
15,TRBV6-5,NA,TRBJ1-5,NA,TGTGCCAGCAGTTACTCGCCATCTAGCAATCAGCCCCAGCATTTT,CASSYSPSSNQPQHF
15,TRBV28,NA,TRBJ1-4,NA,TGTGCCAGCAGTTTAGCCGGGGGGCGGAGAGAAAAACTGTTTTTT,CASSLAGGRREKLFF
14,TRBV20-1,TRBD2,TRBJ2-7,medium-sized,TGCAGTGCAGAACTAGCGGGAGCTCCCAGGGAGCAGTACTTC,CSAELAGAPREQYF
16,TRBV12-3/TRBV12-4,TRBD2,TRBJ2-3,NA,TGTGCCAGCAAAAAACGGACTAGCGGAAAGTCAGATACGCAGTATTTT,CASKKRTSGKSDTQYF
15,TRBV27,TRBD1,TRBJ2-7,NA,TGTGCCAGCAGTTTAATAGGACAGGGCTCCTACGAGCAGTACTTC,CASSLIGQGSYEQYF
14,TRBV5-1,NA,TRBJ1-1,NA,TGCGCCAGCAGCTCTCGAGGGGGGGGCACTGAAGCTTTCTTT,CASSSRGGGTEAFF
12,TRBV11-2,NA,TRBJ2-7,NA,TGTGCCAGCACCACGGACCACTACGAGCAGTACTTC,CASTTDHYEQYF
11,TRBV6-5,NA,TRBJ2-5,NA,TGTGCCAGCAGTTCCTGGGAGACCCAGTACTTC,CASSSWETQYF
16,TRBV11-2,NA,TRBJ2-5,few,TGTGCCAGCAGCGTTGGACCCGAAGTTCGAAGGGAGACCCAGTACTTC,CASSVGPEVRRETQYF
18,TRBV5-1,TRBD2,TRBJ2-3,NA,TGCGCCAGCAGCGCGGGGACTAGCGGGGGGGCATTTTGGGATACGCAGTATTTT,CASSAGTSGGAFWDTQYF
15,TRBV27,NA,TRBJ1-5,few,TGTGCCAGCAGTTTATCCGGGTTGGGCAATCAGCCCCAGCATTTT,CASSLSGLGNQPQHF
15,TRBV15,NA,TRBJ1-1,few,TGTGCCACCAAAGCACAGAATGACGGTGGCACTGAAGCTTTCTTT,CATKAQNDGGTEAFF
15,TRBV7-6,NA,TRBJ2-3,NA,TGTGCCAGCAGCTTGGGCGGAACTAGCACAGATACGCAGTATTTT,CASSLGGTSTDTQYF
18,TRBV30,NA,TRBJ2-5,few,TGTGCCTGGAGTGTGCCAGAAATATCGTTAAGGAATCAAGAGACCCAGTACTTC,CAWSVPEISLRNQETQYF
14,TRBV5-1,TRBD1,TRBJ2-7,NA,TGCGCCAGCAGCTTAACAGGGGCCACCTACGAGCAGTACTTC,CASSLTGATYEQYF
14,TRBV27,NA,TRBJ1-5,few,TGTGCCAGCAGTTTATCGATGGGCAATCAGCCCCAGCATTTT,CASSLSMGNQPQHF
15,TRBV6-1,NA,TRBJ2-7,few,TGTGCCAGCAGTGAATCTCCGGTCCGGGGGTACGAGCAGTACTTC,CASSESPVRGYEQYF
15,TRBV27,NA,TRBJ2-7,NA,TGTGCCAGCTCTGCGGGGTCCAGGGTACCGTACGAGCAGTACTTC,CASSAGSRVPYEQYF
13,TRBV27,NA,TRBJ1-5,NA,TGTGCCAGCAGTTTAGGGAGGAATCAGCCCCAGCATTTT,CASSLGRNQPQHF
14,TRBV5-4,TRBD1,TRBJ1-6,few,TGTGCCAGCAGCCGGACAGGGGGAAATTCACCCCTCCACTTT,CASSRTGGNSPLHF
15,TRBV12-3/TRBV12-4,TRBD1,TRBJ2-3,NA,TGTGCCAGCAGAGAGGACAGGGGCTCGGCAGATACGCAGTATTTT,CASREDRGSADTQYF
13,TRBV24-1,NA,TRBJ1-2,NA,TGTGCCACCAGGAAGACAAAGGACTATGGCTACACCTTC,CATRKTKDYGYTF
14,TRBV20-1,NA,TRBJ1-1,NA,TGCAGTGCTAATCGAAACGACAGGAACACTGAAGCTTTCTTT,CSANRNDRNTEAFF
13,TRBV11-3,TRBD1,TRBJ2-3,NA,TGTGCCAGCAGCTTGACAGGGGGGGATACGCAGTATTTT,CASSLTGGDTQYF
14,TRBV12-3/TRBV12-4,TRBD2,TRBJ2-3,few,TGTGCCAGCAGGCAGCGGGGGGGTTCAGATACGCAGTATTTT,CASRQRGGSDTQYF
12,TRBV6-2/TRBV6-3,TRBD2,TRBJ2-3,NA,TGTGCCAGCAGATCAACTAGCGGGGGGGAGTATTTT,CASRSTSGGEYF
15,TRBV5-1,TRBD1,TRBJ2-2,NA,TGCGCCAGCAGCTTGGGGGACAGCCCCACCGGGGAGCTGTTTTTT,CASSLGDSPTGELFF
16,TRBV7-2,TRBD2,TRBJ2-7,few,TGTGCCAGCAGCTACCTCGGGGGGACTCTCCCCCTCGAGCAGTACTTC,CASSYLGGTLPLEQYF
14,TRBV27,NA,TRBJ1-6,NA,TGTGCCAGCAGTCGAGGCTCCTATAATTCACCCCTCCACTTT,CASSRGSYNSPLHF